This record looks at one T cell receptor (beta chain) sequence and its context. The antigen remains unidentified. TCRdb re-called the 5' RACE reads with MiXCR, one entry per CDR3 protein. The sample shows roughly 700,000 distinct CDR3 sequences, under 20% of them seen only once. This specimen belongs to a study of CD8 T cells in ankylosing spondylitis. Regarding the study as a whole: Within matched ankylosing spondylitis synovial fluid, disease-linked clones were reportedly significantly enriched. The study identified a TCR beta motif of under ten highly homologous variants that appeared characteristic of ankylosing spondylitis blood.

With V trimmed by 7 bases and J by 4 bases, 8 bases remained unmatched. The CDR3 consists of 15 residues. CDR1 is MNHEY and CDR2 is SVGEGT in the germline V gene. This clonotype was sampled from a male donor with ankylosing spondylitis. The specimen sequenced was blood, either unsorted or a sorted T cell fraction (not recorded which). The rearrangement uses TRBV6-2 or TRBV6-3 and TRBJ2-2; 8 nucleotides agree with TRBD2. Here the CDR3 DNA reads TGTGCCAGCACTCTACTTAGCGGGGCCACCGGGGAGCTGTTTTTT. Protein sequence: CASTLLSGATGELFF.